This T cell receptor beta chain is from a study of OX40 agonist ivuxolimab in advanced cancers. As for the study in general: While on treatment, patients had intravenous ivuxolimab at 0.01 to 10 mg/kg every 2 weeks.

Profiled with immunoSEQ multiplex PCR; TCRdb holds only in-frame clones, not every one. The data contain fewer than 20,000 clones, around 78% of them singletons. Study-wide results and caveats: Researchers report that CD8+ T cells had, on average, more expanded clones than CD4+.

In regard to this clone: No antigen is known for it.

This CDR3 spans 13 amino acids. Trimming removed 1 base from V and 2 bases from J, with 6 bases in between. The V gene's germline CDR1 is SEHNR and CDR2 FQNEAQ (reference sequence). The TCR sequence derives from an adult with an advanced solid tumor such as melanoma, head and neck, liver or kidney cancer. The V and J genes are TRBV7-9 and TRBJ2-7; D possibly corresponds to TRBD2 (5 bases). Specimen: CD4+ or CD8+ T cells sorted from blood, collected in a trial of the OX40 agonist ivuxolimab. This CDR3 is CASSLGETYEQYF. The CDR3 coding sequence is TGTGCCAGCAGCTTAGGGGAGACCTACGAGCAGTACTTC. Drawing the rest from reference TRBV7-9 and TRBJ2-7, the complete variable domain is DTGVSQNPRHKITKRGQNVTFRCDPISEHNRLYWYRQTLGQGPEFLTYFQNEAQLEKSRLLSDRFSAERPKGSFSTLEIQRTEQGDSAMYLCASSLGETYEQYFGPGTRLTVT.